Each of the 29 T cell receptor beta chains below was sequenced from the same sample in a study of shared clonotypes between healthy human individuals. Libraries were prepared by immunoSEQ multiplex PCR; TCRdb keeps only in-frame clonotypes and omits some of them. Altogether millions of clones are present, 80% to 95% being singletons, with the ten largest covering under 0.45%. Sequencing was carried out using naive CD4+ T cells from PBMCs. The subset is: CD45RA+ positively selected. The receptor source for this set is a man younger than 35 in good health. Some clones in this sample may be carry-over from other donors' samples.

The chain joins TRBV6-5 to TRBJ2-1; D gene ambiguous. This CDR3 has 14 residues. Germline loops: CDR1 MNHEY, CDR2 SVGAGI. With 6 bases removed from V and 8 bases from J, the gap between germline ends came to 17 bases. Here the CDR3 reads CASRPHSGWDEQFF. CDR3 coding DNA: TGTGCCAGCAGACCCCATTCTGGCTGGGATGAGCAGTTCTTC.

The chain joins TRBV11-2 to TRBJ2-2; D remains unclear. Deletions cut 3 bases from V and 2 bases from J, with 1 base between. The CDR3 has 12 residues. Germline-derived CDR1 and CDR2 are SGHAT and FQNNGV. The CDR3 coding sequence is TGTGCCAGCAGCTTTAACACCGGGGAGCTGTTTTTT. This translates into CASSFNTGELFF.

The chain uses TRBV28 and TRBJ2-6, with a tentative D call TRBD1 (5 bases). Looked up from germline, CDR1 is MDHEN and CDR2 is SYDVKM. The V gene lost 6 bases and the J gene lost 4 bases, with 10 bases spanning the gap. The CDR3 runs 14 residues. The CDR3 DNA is TGTGCCAGCAGCAACCCAGGGGGGGCCAACGTCCTGACTTTC. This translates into CASSNPGGANVLTF.

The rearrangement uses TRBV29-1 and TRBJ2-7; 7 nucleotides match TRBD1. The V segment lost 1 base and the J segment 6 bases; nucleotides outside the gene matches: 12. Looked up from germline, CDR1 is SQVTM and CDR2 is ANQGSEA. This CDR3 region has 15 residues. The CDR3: CSVEVVTGPLPEQYF. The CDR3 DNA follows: TGCAGCGTTGAAGTGGTGACAGGGCCTCTCCCCGAGCAGTACTTC.

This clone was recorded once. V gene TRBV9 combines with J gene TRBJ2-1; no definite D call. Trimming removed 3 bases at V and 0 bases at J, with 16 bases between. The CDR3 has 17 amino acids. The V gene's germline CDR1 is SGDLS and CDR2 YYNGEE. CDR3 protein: CASSGPAYTFSYNEQFF. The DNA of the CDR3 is TGTGCCAGCAGCGGCCCGGCCTATACCTTCTCCTACAATGAGCAGTTCTTC.

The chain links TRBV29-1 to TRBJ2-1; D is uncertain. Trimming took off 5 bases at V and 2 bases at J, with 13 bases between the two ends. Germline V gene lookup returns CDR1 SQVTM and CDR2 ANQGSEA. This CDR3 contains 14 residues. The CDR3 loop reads CSVSLIQPYNEQFF. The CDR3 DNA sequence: TGCAGCGTTTCACTTATTCAGCCCTACAATGAGCAGTTCTTC.

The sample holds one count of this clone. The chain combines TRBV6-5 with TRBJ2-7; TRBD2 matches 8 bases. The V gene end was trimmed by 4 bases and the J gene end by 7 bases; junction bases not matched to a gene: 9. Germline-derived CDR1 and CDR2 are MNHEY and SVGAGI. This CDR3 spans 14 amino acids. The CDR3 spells CASSWGGRPWEQYF. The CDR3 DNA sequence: TGTGCCAGCAGTTGGGGCGGGAGGCCGTGGGAGCAGTACTTC.

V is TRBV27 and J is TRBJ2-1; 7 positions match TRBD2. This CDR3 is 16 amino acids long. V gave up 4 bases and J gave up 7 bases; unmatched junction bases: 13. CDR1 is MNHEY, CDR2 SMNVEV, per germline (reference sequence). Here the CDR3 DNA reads TGTGCCAGCAGTTCCCCAGCGGGGACCACCGGGAATGAGCAGTTCTTC. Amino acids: CASSSPAGTTGNEQFF.

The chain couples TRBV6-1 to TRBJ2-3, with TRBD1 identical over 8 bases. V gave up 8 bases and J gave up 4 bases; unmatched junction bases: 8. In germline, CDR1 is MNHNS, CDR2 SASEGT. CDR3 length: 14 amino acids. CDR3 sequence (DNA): TGTGCCAGCTTTTGGACAGGGCGCTCAGATACGCAGTATTTT. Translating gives CASFWTGRSDTQYF.

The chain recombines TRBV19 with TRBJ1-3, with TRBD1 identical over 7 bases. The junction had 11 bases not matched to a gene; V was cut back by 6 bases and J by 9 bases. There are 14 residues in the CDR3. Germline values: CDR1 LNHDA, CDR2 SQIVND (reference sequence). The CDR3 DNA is TGTGCCAGTAGCATCGACAGGGCCCCTTCCACCATATATTTT. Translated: CASSIDRAPSTIYF.

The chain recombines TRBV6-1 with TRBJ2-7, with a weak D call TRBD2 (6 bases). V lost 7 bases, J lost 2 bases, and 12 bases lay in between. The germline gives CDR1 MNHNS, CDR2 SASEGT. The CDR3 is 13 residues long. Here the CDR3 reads CASMWGETYEQYF. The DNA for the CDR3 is TGTGCCAGCATGTGGGGGGAAACCTACGAGCAGTACTTC.

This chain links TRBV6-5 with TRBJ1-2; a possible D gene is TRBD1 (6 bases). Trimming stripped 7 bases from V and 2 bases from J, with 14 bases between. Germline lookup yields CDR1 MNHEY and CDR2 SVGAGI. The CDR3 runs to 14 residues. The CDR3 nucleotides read TGTGCCAGCAAAACCGGGACATTGAACTATGGCTACACCTTC. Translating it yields CASKTGTLNYGYTF.

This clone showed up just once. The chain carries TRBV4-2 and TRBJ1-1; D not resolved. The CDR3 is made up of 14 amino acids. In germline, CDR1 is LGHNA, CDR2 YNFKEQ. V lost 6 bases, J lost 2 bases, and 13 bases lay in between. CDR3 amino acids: CASSLGPTNTEAFF. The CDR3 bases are TGTGCCAGCAGTCTAGGGCCGACCAACACTGAAGCTTTCTTT.

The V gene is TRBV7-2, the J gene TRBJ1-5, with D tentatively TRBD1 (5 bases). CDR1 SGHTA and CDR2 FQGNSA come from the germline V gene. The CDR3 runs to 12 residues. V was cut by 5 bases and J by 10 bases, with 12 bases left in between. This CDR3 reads CASSQRGGPQHF. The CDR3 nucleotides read TGTGCCAGCAGCCAGAGGGGCGGACCCCAGCATTTT. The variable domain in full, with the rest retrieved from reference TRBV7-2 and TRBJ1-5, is GAGVSQSPSNKVTEKGKDVELRCDPISGHTALYWYRQSLGQGLEFLIYFQGNSAPDKSGLPSDRFSAERTGGSVSTLTIQRTQQEDSAVYLCASSQRGGPQHFGDGTRLSIL.

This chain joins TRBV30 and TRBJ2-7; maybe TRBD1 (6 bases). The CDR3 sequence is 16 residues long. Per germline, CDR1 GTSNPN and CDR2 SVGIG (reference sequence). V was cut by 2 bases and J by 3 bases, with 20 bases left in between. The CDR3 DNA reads TGTGCCTGGAGTCAACCTCTTAGGAGGACAGTCTACGAGCAGTACTTC. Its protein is CAWSQPLRRTVYEQYF. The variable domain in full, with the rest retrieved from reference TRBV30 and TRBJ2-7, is SQTIHQWPATLVQPVGSPLSLECTVEGTSNPNLYWYRQAAGRGLQLLFYSVGIGQISSEVPQNLSASRPQDRQFILSSKKLLLSDSGFYLCAWSQPLRRTVYEQYFGPGTRLTVT.

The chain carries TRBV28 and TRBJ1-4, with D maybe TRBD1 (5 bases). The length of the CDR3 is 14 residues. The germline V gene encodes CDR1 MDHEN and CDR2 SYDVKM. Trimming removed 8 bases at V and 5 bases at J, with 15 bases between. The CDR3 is CASFTRDGNEKLFF. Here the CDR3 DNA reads TGTGCCAGCTTTACCCGGGACGGGAATGAAAAACTGTTTTTT. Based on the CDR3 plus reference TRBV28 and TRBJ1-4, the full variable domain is DVKVTQSSRYLVKRTGEKVFLECVQDMDHENMFWYRQDPGLGLRLIYFSYDVKMKEKGDIPEGYSVSREKKERFSLILESASTNQTSMYLCASFTRDGNEKLFFGSGTQLSVL.

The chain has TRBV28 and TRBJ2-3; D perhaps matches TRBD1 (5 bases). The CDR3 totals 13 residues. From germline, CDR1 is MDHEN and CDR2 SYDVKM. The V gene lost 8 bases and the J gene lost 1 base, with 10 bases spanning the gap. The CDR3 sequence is CASVIQGTDTQYF. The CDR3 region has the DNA TGTGCCAGCGTGATACAGGGCACAGATACGCAGTATTTT.

The CDR3 DNA reads as TGTGCCAGCTGGGGACTAGCGGGGTTAAACGAGCAGTACTTC. As protein: CASWGLAGLNEQYF. The rearrangement uses TRBV2 and TRBJ2-7, with 13 bases lining up with TRBD2. Trimming cost V 8 bases and J 5 bases; bases outside gene matches: 6. Germline V CDR1 and CDR2: SNHLY, FYNNEI. The CDR3 extends over 14 amino acids.

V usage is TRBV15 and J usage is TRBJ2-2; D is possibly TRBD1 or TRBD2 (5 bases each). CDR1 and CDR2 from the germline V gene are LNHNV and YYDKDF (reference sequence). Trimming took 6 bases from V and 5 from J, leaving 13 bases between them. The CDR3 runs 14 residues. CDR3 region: CATREGEWTGELFF. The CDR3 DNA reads TGTGCCACCAGAGAAGGGGAGTGGACCGGGGAGCTGTTTTTT.

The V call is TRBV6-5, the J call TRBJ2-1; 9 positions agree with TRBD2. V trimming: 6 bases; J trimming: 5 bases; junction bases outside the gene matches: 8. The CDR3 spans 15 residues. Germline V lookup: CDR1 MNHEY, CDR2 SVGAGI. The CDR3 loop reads CASSPLAGSNNEQFF. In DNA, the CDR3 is TGTGCCAGCAGCCCGCTAGCGGGGTCTAACAATGAGCAGTTCTTC.

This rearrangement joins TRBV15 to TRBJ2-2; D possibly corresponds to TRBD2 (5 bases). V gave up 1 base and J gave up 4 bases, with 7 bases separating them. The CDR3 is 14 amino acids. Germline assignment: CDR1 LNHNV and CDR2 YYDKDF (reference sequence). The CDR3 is CATSRVGLTGELFF. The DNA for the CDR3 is TGTGCCACCAGCAGAGTTGGACTCACCGGGGAGCTGTTTTTT.

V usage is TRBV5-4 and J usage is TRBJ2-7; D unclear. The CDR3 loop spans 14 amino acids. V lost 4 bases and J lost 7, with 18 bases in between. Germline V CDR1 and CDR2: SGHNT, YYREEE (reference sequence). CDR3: CASSDNGPRDEQYF. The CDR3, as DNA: TGTGCCAGCAGCGACAATGGGCCCCGAGATGAGCAGTACTTC.

For the CDR3, the DNA is TGTGCCTGGAGGGGGGGTAGTTCTTCTAATGAAAAACTGTTTTTT. Translation gives CAWRGGSSSNEKLFF. The chain carries TRBV30 and TRBJ1-4, with a tentative D call TRBD1 (5 bases). V was trimmed by 3 bases and J by 3 bases, leaving 14 bases between them. This CDR3 is built from 15 residues. The germline CDR1 and CDR2 sequences are GTSNPN and SVGIG (reference sequence).

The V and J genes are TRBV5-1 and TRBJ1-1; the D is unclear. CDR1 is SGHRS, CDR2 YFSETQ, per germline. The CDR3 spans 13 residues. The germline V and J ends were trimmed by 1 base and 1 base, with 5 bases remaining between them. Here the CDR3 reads CASSLFPNTEAFF. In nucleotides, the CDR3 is TGCGCCAGCAGCTTGTTCCCGAACACTGAAGCTTTCTTT.

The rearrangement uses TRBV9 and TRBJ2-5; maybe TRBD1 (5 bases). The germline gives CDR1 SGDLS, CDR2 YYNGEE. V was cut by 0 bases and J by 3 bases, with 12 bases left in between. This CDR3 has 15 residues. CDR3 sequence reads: CASSVDYSGKETQYF. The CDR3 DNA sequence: TGTGCCAGCAGCGTAGATTATTCAGGGAAAGAGACCCAGTACTTC.

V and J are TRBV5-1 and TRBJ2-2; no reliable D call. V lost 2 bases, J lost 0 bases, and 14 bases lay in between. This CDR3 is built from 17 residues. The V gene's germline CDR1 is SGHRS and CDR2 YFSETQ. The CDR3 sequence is CASSLPASVSNTGELFF. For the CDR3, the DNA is TGCGCCAGCAGCTTACCCGCGTCCGTGTCGAACACCGGGGAGCTGTTTTTT.

This CDR3 reads CASAPPTTDTQYF. The CDR3 region has the DNA TGTGCTAGTGCCCCTCCTACCACAGATACGCAGTATTTT. The genes are TRBV12-5 and TRBJ2-3; D is uncertain. V gave up 7 bases and J gave up 2 bases, with 10 bases separating them. Germline V lookup: CDR1 LGHNT, CDR2 FRNRAP. CDR3 length: 13 amino acids.

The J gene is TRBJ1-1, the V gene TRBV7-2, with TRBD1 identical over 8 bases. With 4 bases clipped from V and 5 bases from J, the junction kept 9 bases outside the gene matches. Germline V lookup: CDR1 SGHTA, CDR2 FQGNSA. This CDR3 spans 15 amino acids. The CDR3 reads CASSSTSGGATEAFF. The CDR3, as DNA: TGTGCCAGCAGCTCGACTTCAGGGGGCGCAACTGAAGCTTTCTTT.

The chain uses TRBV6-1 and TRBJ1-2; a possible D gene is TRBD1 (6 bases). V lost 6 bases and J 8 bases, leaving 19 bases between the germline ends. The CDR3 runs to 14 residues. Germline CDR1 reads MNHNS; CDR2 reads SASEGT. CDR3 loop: CASRGPSDSWGYTF. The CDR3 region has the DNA TGTGCCAGCAGAGGTCCCTCGGACAGTTGGGGCTACACCTTC.